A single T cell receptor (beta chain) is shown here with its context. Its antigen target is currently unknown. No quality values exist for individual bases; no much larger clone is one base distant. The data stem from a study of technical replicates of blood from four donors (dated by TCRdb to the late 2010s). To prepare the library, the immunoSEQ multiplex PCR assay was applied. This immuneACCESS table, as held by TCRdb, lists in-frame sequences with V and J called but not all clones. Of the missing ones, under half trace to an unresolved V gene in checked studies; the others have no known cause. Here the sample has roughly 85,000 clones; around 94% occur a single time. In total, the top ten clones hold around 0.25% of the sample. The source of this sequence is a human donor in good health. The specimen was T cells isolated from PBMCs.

The CDR3 region reads CASSDKGAVYNEQFF. The nucleotide sequence is TGCGCCAGCAGTGATAAGGGGGCCGTCTACAATGAGCAGTTCTTC. The chain is made from TRBV10-1 and TRBJ2-1; TRBD1 agrees with 7 junctional bases. The CDR3 sequence holds 15 residues, the cysteine and phenylalanine included. The CDR3 DNA has 45 bases and is translated from base 1. Clipping removes 3 bases from V and 3 bases from J, with 5 as the unmatched junction base count. CDR1 WNHNN and CDR2 SYGVQD are derived from the germline V gene (reference sequence).